Included here is one T cell receptor beta chain sequence, with context. The sample is drawn from a study of blood T cell repertoires in COVID-19. Study context: Italy, Spain and the United States were the sources of the convalescent and acute COVID-19 samples. Sources were T cells, B-cell-depleted T cells, or PBMCs; the material itself was cDNA or gDNA.

Some clones are missing from TCRdb's copy, which holds only in-frame ones; the method was immunoSEQ multiplex PCR. Of some 28,000 clones listed, approximately 80% were seen once; the top ten hold approximately 16%. The CDR3 has 15 amino acids. Germline assignment: CDR1 SGHTA and CDR2 FQGNSA. V was clipped by 5 bases and J by 6 bases; unmatched bases: 4. This chain links TRBV7-2 with TRBJ1-6, with 10 bases aligning to TRBD1. The sequence was collected from a man aged 70-80 years with active COVID-19. The sample comprised peripheral blood. CDR3 sequence: CASSVRQGANSPLHF. The CDR3 region has the DNA TGTGCCAGCAGCGTCAGACAGGGGGCTAATTCACCCCTCCACTTT.